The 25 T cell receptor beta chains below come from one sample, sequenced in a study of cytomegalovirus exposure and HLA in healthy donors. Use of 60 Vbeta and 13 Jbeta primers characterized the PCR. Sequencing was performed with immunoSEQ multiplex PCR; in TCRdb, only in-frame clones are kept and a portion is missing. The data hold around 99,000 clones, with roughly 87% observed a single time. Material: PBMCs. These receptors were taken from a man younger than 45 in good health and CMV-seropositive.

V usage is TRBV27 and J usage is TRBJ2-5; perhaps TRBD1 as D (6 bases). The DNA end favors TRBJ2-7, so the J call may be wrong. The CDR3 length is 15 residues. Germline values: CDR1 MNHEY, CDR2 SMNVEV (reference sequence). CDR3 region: CASSLRPGVQNEQYF. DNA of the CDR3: TGTGCCAGCAGTTTACGTCCAGGGGTCCAAAACGAGCAGTACTTC.

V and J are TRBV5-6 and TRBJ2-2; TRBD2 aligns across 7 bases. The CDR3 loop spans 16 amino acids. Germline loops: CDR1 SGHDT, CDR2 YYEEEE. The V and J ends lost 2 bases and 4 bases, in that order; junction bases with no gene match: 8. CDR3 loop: CASSFRLAVSTGELFF. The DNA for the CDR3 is TGTGCCAGCAGCTTCCGGCTAGCGGTGAGCACCGGGGAGCTGTTTTTT.

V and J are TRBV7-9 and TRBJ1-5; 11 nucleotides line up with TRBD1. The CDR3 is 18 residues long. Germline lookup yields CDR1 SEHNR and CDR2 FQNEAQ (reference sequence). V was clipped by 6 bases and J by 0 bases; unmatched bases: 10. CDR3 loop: CASSKGQGAIYSNQPQHF. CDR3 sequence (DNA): TGTGCCAGCAGTAAAGGACAGGGGGCCATTTATAGCAATCAGCCCCAGCATTTT. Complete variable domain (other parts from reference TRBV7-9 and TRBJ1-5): DTGVSQNPRHKITKRGQNVTFRCDPISEHNRLYWYRQTLGQGPEFLTYFQNEAQLEKSRLLSDRFSAERPKGSFSTLEIQRTEQGDSAMYLCASSKGQGAIYSNQPQHFGDGTRLSIL.

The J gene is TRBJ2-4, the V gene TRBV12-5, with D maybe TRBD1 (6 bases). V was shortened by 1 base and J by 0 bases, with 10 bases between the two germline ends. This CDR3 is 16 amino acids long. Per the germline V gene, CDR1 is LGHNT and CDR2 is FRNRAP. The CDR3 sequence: CASGLGTVLAKNIQYF. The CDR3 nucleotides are TGTGCTAGTGGTTTGGGGACAGTCCTAGCCAAAAACATTCAGTACTTC.

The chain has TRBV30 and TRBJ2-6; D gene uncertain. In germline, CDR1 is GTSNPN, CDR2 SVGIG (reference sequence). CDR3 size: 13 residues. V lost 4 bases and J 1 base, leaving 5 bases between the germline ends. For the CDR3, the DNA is TGTGCCTGGAAGACTTCTGGGGCCAACGTCCTGACTTTC. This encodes CAWKTSGANVLTF. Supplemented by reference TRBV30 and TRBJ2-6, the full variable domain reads SQTIHQWPATLVQPVGSPLSLECTVEGTSNPNLYWYRQAAGRGLQLLFYSVGIGQISSEVPQNLSASRPQDRQFILSSKKLLLSDSGFYLCAWKTSGANVLTFGAGSRLTVL.

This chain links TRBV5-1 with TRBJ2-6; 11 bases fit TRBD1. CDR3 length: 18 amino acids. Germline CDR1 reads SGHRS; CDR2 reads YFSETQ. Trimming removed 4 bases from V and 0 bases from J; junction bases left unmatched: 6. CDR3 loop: CASSPRTGGLSGANVLTF. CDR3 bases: TGCGCCAGCAGCCCCCGGACAGGGGGCCTCTCTGGGGCCAACGTCCTGACTTTC. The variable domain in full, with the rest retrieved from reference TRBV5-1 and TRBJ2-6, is KAGVTQTPRYLIKTRGQQVTLSCSPISGHRSVSWYQQTPGQGLQFLFEYFSETQRNKGNFPGRFSGRQFSNSRSEMNVSTLELGDSALYLCASSPRTGGLSGANVLTFGAGSRLTVL.

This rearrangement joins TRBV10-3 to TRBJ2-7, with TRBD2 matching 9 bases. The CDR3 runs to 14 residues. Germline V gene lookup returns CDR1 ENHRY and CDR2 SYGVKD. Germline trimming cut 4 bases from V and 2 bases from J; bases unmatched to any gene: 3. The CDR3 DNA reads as TGTGCCATCAGTGCCAGCGGGGGGACCTACGAGCAGTACTTC. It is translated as CAISASGGTYEQYF.

The CDR3 loop reads CATSSPTGNYGYTF. As DNA, the CDR3 is TGTGCCACCAGCAGTCCGACAGGGAACTATGGCTACACCTTC. The chain has TRBV15 and TRBJ1-2, with 7 bases matching TRBD1. Losses at the gene ends were 3 bases for V and 2 bases for J; bases not matched to a gene: 3. Germline V gene data show CDR1 as LNHNV and CDR2 as YYDKDF (reference sequence). CDR3 size: 14 residues.

The CDR3 DNA follows: TGTGCCAGCAGCTTGAGGCGGGGGGGTTTAGATGAGCAGTTCTTC. Translated: CASSLRRGGLDEQFF. V is TRBV5-4 and J is TRBJ2-1, with 9 bases matching TRBD2. The trim removed 1 base at V and 8 bases at J, leaving 7 bases unmatched. The CDR3 length is 15 residues. Looked up from germline, CDR1 is SGHNT and CDR2 is YYREEE (reference sequence).

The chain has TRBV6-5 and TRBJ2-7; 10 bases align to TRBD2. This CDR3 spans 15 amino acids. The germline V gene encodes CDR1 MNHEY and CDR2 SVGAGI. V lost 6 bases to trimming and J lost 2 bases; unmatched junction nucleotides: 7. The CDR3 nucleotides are TGTGCCAGCAGCCGAACTAGCGGGGCACCCTACGAGCAGTACTTC. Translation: CASSRTSGAPYEQYF.

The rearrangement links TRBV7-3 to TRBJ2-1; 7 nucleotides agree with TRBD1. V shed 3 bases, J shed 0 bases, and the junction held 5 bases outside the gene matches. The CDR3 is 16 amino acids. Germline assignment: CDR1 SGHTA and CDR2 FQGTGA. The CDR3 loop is CASSLRGHNSYNEQFF. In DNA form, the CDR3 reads TGTGCCAGCAGCTTGAGGGGGCACAACTCCTACAATGAGCAGTTCTTC. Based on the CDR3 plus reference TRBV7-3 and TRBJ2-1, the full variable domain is GAGVSQTPSNKVTEKGKYVELRCDPISGHTALYWYRQSLGQGPEFLIYFQGTGAADDSGLPNDRFFAVRPEGSVSTLKIQRTERGDSAVYLCASSLRGHNSYNEQFFGPGTRLTVL.

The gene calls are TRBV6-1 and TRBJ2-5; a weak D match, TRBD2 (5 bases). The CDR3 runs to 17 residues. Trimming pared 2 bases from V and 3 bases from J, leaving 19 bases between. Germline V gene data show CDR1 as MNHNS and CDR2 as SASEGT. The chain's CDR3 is CASSESEVEGSKETQYF. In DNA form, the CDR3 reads TGTGCCAGCAGTGAAAGTGAGGTTGAGGGATCTAAAGAGACCCAGTACTTC.

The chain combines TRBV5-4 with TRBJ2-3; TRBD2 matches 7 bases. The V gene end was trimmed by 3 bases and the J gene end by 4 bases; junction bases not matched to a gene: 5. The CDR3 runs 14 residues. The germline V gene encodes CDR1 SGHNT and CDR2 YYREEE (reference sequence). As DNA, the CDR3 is TGTGCCAGCAGCTCCCCCGCGGGGGCAGATACGCAGTATTTT. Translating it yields CASSSPAGADTQYF.

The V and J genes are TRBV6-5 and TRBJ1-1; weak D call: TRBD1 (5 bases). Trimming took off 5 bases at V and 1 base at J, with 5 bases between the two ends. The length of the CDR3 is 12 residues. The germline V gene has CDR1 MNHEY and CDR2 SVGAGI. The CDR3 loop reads CASSTGNTEAFF. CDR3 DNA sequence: TGTGCCAGCAGTACAGGGAACACTGAAGCTTTCTTT.

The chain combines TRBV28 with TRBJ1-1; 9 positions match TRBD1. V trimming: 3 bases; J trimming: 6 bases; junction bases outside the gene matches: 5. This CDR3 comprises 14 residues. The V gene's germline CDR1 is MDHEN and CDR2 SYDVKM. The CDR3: CASSLGQGQSEAFF. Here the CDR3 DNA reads TGTGCCAGCAGTTTGGGACAGGGTCAATCTGAAGCTTTCTTT.

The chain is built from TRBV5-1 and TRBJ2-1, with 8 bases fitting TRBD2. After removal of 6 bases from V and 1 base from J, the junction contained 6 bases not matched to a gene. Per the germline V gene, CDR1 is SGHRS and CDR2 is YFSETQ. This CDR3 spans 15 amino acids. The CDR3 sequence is CASKVGGASYNEQFF. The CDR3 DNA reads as TGCGCCAGCAAAGTCGGGGGGGCTTCCTACAATGAGCAGTTCTTC.

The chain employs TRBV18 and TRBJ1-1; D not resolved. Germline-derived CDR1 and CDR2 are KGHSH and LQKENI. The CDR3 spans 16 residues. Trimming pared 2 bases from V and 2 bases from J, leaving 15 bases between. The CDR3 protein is CASSPTLLNPNTEAFF. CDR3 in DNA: TGTGCCAGCTCACCAACGTTACTGAACCCTAACACTGAAGCTTTCTTT.

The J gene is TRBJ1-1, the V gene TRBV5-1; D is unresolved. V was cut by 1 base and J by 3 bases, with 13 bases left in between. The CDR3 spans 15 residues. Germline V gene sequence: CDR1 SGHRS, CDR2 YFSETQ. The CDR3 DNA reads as TGCGCCAGCAGCTTGCTGGGAGGTGGGGACACTGAAGCTTTCTTT. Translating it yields CASSLLGGGDTEAFF.

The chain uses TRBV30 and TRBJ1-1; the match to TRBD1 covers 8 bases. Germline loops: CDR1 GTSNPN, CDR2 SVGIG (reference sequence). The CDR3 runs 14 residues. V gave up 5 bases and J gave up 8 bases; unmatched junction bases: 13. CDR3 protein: CAWYGGQGVWEAFF. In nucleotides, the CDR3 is TGTGCCTGGTATGGCGGACAGGGCGTTTGGGAAGCTTTCTTT.

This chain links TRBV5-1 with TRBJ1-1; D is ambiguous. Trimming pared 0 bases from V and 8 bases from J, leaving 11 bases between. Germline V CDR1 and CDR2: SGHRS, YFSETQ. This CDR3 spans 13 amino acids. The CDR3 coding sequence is TGCGCCAGCAGCTTGGTAGTTGGGAGAGAAGCTTTCTTT. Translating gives CASSLVVGREAFF.

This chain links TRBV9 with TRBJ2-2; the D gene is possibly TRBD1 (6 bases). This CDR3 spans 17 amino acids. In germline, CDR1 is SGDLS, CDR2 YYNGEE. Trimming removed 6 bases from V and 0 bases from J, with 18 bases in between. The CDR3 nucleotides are TGTGCCAGCACCTCATCTCCGGGACATTCGAACACCGGGGAGCTGTTTTTT. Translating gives CASTSSPGHSNTGELFF. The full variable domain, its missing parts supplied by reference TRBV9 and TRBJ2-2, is DSGVTQTPKHLITATGQRVTLRCSPRSGDLSVYWYQQSLDQGLQFLIQYYNGEERAKGNILERFSAQQFPDLHSELNLSSLELGDSALYFCASTSSPGHSNTGELFFGEGSRLTVL.

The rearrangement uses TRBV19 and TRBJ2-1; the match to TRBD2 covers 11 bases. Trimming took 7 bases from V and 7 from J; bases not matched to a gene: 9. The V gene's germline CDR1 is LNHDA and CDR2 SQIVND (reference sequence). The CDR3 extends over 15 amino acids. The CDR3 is CASTMTSGTRNEQFF. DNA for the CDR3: TGTGCCAGTACCATGACTAGCGGGACGCGAAATGAGCAGTTCTTC. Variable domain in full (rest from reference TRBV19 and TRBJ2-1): DGGITQSPKYLFRKEGQNVTLSCEQNLNHDAMYWYRQDPGQGLRLIYYSQIVNDFQKGDIAEGYSVSREKKESFPLTVTSAQKNPTAFYLCASTMTSGTRNEQFFGPGTRLTVL.

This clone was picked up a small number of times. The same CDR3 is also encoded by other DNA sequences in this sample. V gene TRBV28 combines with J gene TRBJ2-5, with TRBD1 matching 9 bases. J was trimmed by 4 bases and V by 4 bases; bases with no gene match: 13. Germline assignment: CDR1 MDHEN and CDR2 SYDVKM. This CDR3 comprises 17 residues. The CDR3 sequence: CASSSFTTGGFLETQYF. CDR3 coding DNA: TGTGCCAGCAGTTCCTTTACAACAGGGGGCTTTTTAGAGACCCAGTACTTC. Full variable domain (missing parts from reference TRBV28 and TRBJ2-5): DVKVTQSSRYLVKRTGEKVFLECVQDMDHENMFWYRQDPGLGLRLIYFSYDVKMKEKGDIPEGYSVSREKKERFSLILESASTNQTSMYLCASSSFTTGGFLETQYFGPGTRLLVL.

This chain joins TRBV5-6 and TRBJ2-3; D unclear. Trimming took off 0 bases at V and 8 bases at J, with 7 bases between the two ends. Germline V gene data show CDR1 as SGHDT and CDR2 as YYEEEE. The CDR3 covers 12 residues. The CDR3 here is CASSLVDSTQYF. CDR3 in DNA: TGTGCCAGCAGCTTGGTTGACTCTACGCAGTATTTT.

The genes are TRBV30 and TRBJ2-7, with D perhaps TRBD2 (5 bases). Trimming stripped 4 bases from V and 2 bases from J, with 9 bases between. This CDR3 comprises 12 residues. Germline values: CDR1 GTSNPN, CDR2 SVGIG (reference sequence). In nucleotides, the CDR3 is TGTGCCTGGACCGGGGTCACCTACGAGCAGTACTTC. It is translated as CAWTGVTYEQYF.